The T cell receptor beta chain under discussion was sequenced for a study of human T cells and chemical hapten exposure. Noted time point: pre-sensitization, week 0. Specified treatment: therapeutic diphenylcyclopropenone sensitization with weekly scalp DPC. TCRdb passed the RACE reads through MiXCR, listing each CDR3 protein once. The sample yields approximately 180,000 distinct CDR3 sequences, under 35% seen once. This CDR3 comprises 14 residues. Germline assignment: CDR1 MDHEN and CDR2 SYDVKM. V lost 2 bases and J lost 8, with 13 bases in between. This clonotype was recorded many times. This material consisted of whole blood, taken in connection with sensitization to the hapten diphenylcyclopropenone (DPC). This chain connects TRBV28 to TRBJ1-5; a possible D gene is TRBD1 (5 bases). The clonotype originates from a woman in her 30s with alopecia areata. Some clones in this sample may be carry-over from other donors' samples. CDR3: CASSLGQGREPQHF. CDR3 bases: TGTGCCAGCAGTTTAGGTCAGGGTCGGGAGCCCCAGCATTTT.